This T cell receptor (beta chain) originates from a study of cytomegalovirus exposure and HLA in healthy donors. CDR3 length: 19 amino acids. Germline assignment: CDR1 SGHRS and CDR2 YFSETQ. The V and J ends lost 0 bases and 0 bases respectively, with 21 bases between them. This PCR relied on a set of 60 Vbeta primers and 13 Jbeta primers. Measured with immunoSEQ multiplex PCR; TCRdb has only the in-frame clones, and not every one. The table has about 150,000 clones, around a tenth seen once; the top ten hold around 1.9%. The TCR sequence derives from a male donor in good health and CMV-seronegative. The sequencing sample was made of PBMCs. The chain links TRBV5-1 to TRBJ1-1; D may be TRBD1 (6 bases). This CDR3 is CASSLEQGRASRMNTEAFF. CDR3 DNA: TGCGCCAGCAGCTTGGAACAGGGCCGAGCTAGCCGTATGAACACTGAAGCTTTCTTT.